This TCR beta chain was documented in a study of blood T cell repertoires in COVID-19. Study information: Italy, Spain and the United States were the sources of the convalescent and acute COVID-19 samples. From T cells, B-cell-depleted T cells, or PBMCs came the material, which was cDNA or gDNA.

Original data processing: Nucleated cell number was recorded as an estimate derived from reference gene primer amplification. Measured with immunoSEQ multiplex PCR; TCRdb has only the in-frame clones, and not every one. V and J calls and clone size are as listed in that table; D and trimming were resolved from the DNA. The sample holds about 220,000 clones; under 90% are singletons and the top ten take about 5.1%. Sequencing was performed on peripheral blood. The clonotype originates from a woman aged 55-70 years who had recovered from COVID-19.

The CDR3 loop reads CASTNTPNYGYTF. CDR3 DNA: TGCGCCAGCACAAATACACCTAACTATGGCTACACCTTC. The chain employs TRBV10-2 and TRBJ1-2; D unclear. CDR3 length equals 13 residues. Trimming removed 7 bases from V and 0 bases from J, with 9 bases in between. Germline V CDR1 and CDR2: WSHSY, SAAADI.